These 20 T cell receptor beta chains were all obtained from the same sample, sequenced in a study of long-term antiretroviral therapy in people with HIV. An immunoSEQ assay, version v3.0, was performed at survey level. Measured with immunoSEQ multiplex PCR; TCRdb has only the in-frame clones, and not every one. The sample holds 30,000 to 40,000 clones, 60% to 85% seen once. This specimen consisted of unsorted PBMCs, obtained 2 years after starting antiretroviral therapy. The source is a woman aged 45 to 65 with HIV.

The chain employs TRBV5-1 and TRBJ2-7; 12 positions match TRBD2. The CDR3 sequence is 17 residues long. Trimming removed 5 bases from V and 3 bases from J; junction bases left unmatched: 12. The germline CDR1 and CDR2 sequences are SGHRS and YFSETQ. CDR3 DNA: TGCGCCAGCAGGAGGGGGCCCTCGACTAGCGGGGGCTACGAGCAGTACTTC. Amino acid sequence: CASRRGPSTSGGYEQYF.

In this sample, this clone turned up once. The chain couples TRBV7-9 to TRBJ2-2; D may be TRBD1 or TRBD2 (5 bases each). Looked up from germline, CDR1 is SEHNR and CDR2 is FQNEAQ (reference sequence). V dropped 5 bases and J dropped 1 base, with 11 bases sitting between them. The CDR3 consists of 15 residues. For the CDR3, the DNA is TGTGCCAGCAGCCCGGAGGACAAGAACACCGGGGAGCTGTTTTTT. Translating it yields CASSPEDKNTGELFF. The entire variable domain, with the rest obtained from reference TRBV7-9 and TRBJ2-2, is as follows: DTGVSQNPRHKITKRGQNVTFRCDPISEHNRLYWYRQTLGQGPEFLTYFQNEAQLEKSRLLSDRFSAERPKGSFSTLEIQRTEQGDSAMYLCASSPEDKNTGELFFGEGSRLTVL.

This sequence joins TRBV2 and TRBJ1-2; unclear D gene. CDR3 length equals 13 residues. Germline-derived CDR1 and CDR2 are SNHLY and FYNNEI. V shed 1 base and J shed 8 bases, with 11 bases lying between them. The CDR3: CASSEVLQRGYTF. In DNA form, the CDR3 reads TGTGCCAGCAGTGAAGTCTTACAGAGAGGCTACACCTTC.

This sequence joins TRBV30 and TRBJ1-4; 7 nucleotides match TRBD1. The CDR3 consists of 14 residues. Germline V CDR1 and CDR2: GTSNPN, SVGIG (reference sequence). Trimming cost V 6 bases and J 6 bases; bases outside gene matches: 10. The CDR3 bases are TGTGCCTGCCACGGGACAGATGGATATGAAAAACTGTTTTTT. Translated: CACHGTDGYEKLFF.

The CDR3: CAITRDSPFGEQFF. The CDR3 nucleotides read TGTGCCATTACAAGGGACAGCCCATTTGGTGAGCAGTTCTTC. This chain uses TRBV7-9 with TRBJ2-1; 7 bases are a match to TRBD1. This CDR3 has 14 residues. Per germline, CDR1 SEHNR and CDR2 FQNEAQ (reference sequence). The V and J ends lost 10 bases and 9 bases, in that order; junction bases with no gene match: 15.

In this sample, this clone turned up once. The chain joins TRBV30 to TRBJ1-3; D is unresolved. Germline-derived CDR1 and CDR2 are GTSNPN and SVGIG (reference sequence). The CDR3 runs to 14 residues. Trimming took 1 base from V and 2 from J, leaving 9 bases between them. This CDR3 reads CAWSAPWAGNTIYF. The CDR3 DNA reads TGTGCCTGGAGTGCACCCTGGGCTGGAAACACCATATATTTT.

The V and J genes are TRBV11-2 and TRBJ2-7; TRBD1 agrees at 11 bases. V lost 4 bases to trimming and J lost 2 bases; unmatched junction nucleotides: 1. The length of the CDR3 is 14 residues. The germline CDR1 and CDR2 sequences are SGHAT and FQNNGV. As DNA, the CDR3 is TGTGCCAGCAGCTGGGACAGGGGGACCTACGAGCAGTACTTC. Encoded protein: CASSWDRGTYEQYF.

This chain uses TRBV7-8 with TRBJ2-3; D possibly corresponds to TRBD2 (6 bases). The CDR3 is 14 residues long. CDR1 and CDR2 from the germline V gene are SGHVS and FQNEAQ. Between the trimmed V and J ends, which lost 8 bases and 4 bases, there was a span of 16 bases. DNA of the CDR3: TGTGCCAGCGGACCGGGACTCCCGGCAGATACGCAGTATTTT. Its protein is CASGPGLPADTQYF.

The rearrangement links TRBV5-1 to TRBJ2-7; 7 bases fit TRBD1. Trimming took 0 bases from V and 3 from J; bases not matched to a gene: 0. Germline loops: CDR1 SGHRS, CDR2 YFSETQ. The CDR3 contains 13 residues. DNA for the CDR3: TGCGCCAGCAGCTTGGACAGGGGCTACGAGCAGTACGTC. This encodes CASSLDRGYEQYV.

In its sample, this clone was seen once. The chain couples TRBV5-4 to TRBJ2-5; D possibly corresponds to TRBD2 (5 bases). The CDR3 is 16 amino acids. The V end was cut by 4 bases, the J end by 5 bases, with 21 bases between. Germline CDR1 is SGHNT and CDR2 is YYREEE (reference sequence). DNA of the CDR3: TGTGCCAGCAGCCCTGGACTTGGCTCTTATGGGGAGACCCAGTACTTC. Its protein is CASSPGLGSYGETQYF. Together with reference TRBV5-4 and TRBJ2-5, the CDR3 gives the full variable domain: ETGVTQSPTHLIKTRGQQVTLRCSSQSGHNTVSWYQQALGQGPQFIFQYYREEENGRGNFPPRFSGLQFPNYSSELNVNALELDDSALYLCASSPGLGSYGETQYFGPGTRLLVL.

V and J are TRBV7-2 and TRBJ2-2; TRBD2 aligns across 8 bases. This CDR3 has 15 residues. The V gene's germline CDR1 is SGHTA and CDR2 FQGNSA. The J segment lost 5 bases and the V segment lost 3 bases, leaving 5 bases of the junction unmatched. The CDR3 is CASSFVRGGTGELFF. The CDR3, as DNA: TGTGCCAGCAGCTTTGTCCGGGGGGGGACCGGGGAGCTGTTTTTT.

The chain couples TRBV5-1 to TRBJ2-3, with TRBD2 matching 16 bases. CDR3 length: 17 residues. From germline, CDR1 is SGHRS and CDR2 YFSETQ. Germline trimming cut 4 bases from V and 7 bases from J; bases unmatched to any gene: 9. CDR3 residues: CASSPAGLAGGPYTQYF. CDR3 coding DNA: TGCGCCAGCAGCCCAGCGGGACTAGCGGGGGGGCCGTATACGCAGTATTTT.

The chain couples TRBV7-9 to TRBJ2-5, with D perhaps TRBD1 or TRBD2 (5 bases each). Germline CDR1 and CDR2: SEHNR and FQNEAQ (reference sequence). The V end lost 4 bases, the J end lost 4 bases, and 10 bases lay between the germline ends. The CDR3 runs to 13 residues. The CDR3 nucleotides read TGTGCCAGCAGCTGGAAGGGGACAGAGACCCAGTACTTC. Protein product: CASSWKGTETQYF.

The chain combines TRBV5-4 with TRBJ1-2, with TRBD1 matching 11 bases. There are 16 residues in the CDR3. J gave up 0 bases and V 7 bases, and 8 bases lay outside the gene matches. Germline V lookup: CDR1 SGHNT, CDR2 YYREEE (reference sequence). CDR3 nucleotides: TGTGCCAGCCGCGGACAGGGGGCGGCGGCTAACTATGGCTACACCTTC. Its translation: CASRGQGAAANYGYTF.

V and J are TRBV7-9 and TRBJ2-4, with 10 positions matching TRBD2. Germline V CDR1 and CDR2: SEHNR, FQNEAQ (reference sequence). The CDR3 covers 15 residues. The J segment lost 6 bases and the V segment lost 5 bases, leaving 7 bases of the junction unmatched. This chain's CDR3 is CASSPLAGEANIQYF. The CDR3 nucleotides read TGTGCCAGCAGCCCCCTAGCGGGGGAAGCAAACATTCAGTACTTC.

This clone is a singleton in its sample. The chain is built from TRBV18 and TRBJ2-3; 8 bases match TRBD2. Trimming cost V 2 bases and J 1 base; bases outside gene matches: 2. The CDR3 extends over 15 amino acids. Germline CDR1 KGHSH, CDR2 LQKENI. The CDR3 DNA sequence: TGTGCCAGCTCACCAAGGACTAGCCGCACAGATACGCAGTATTTT. This codes for CASSPRTSRTDTQYF.

This clone showed up just a few times. V usage is TRBV5-8 and J usage is TRBJ1-6; D is uncertain. This CDR3 region has 14 residues. CDR1 is SGHTS and CDR2 is YDEGEE in the germline V gene. Trimming took off 3 bases at V and 7 bases at J, with 11 bases between the two ends. The CDR3 DNA reads TGTGCCAGCAGCTCCCAGAGAGGGAATTCACCCCTCCACTTT. Protein sequence: CASSSQRGNSPLHF.

This chain joins TRBV28 and TRBJ1-2, with a possible D match to TRBD1 (6 bases). Germline CDR1 MDHEN, CDR2 SYDVKM. The CDR3 contains 14 residues. V was shortened by 7 bases and J by 6 bases, with 18 bases between the two germline ends. Here the CDR3 reads CASNFGGALDGYTF. The DNA for the CDR3 is TGTGCCAGCAATTTCGGGGGGGCGCTGGATGGCTACACCTTC.

This clone was counted a single time. The chain has TRBV28 and TRBJ2-7, with a tentative D call TRBD1 (6 bases). This CDR3 has 13 amino acids. V lost 3 bases to trimming and J lost 3 bases, with 9 bases between them. Germline V gene data show CDR1 as MDHEN and CDR2 as SYDVKM. This chain's CDR3 is CASSLGALYEQYV. CDR3 bases: TGTGCCAGCAGTTTGGGGGCCCTCTACGAGCAGTACGTC.

The CDR3 is CASSLTGTGGFTGELFF. CDR3 DNA sequence: TGTGCCAGCAGCTTAACCGGGACAGGGGGCTTCACCGGGGAGCTGTTTTTT. This rearrangement joins TRBV5-8 to TRBJ2-2, with 12 bases that match TRBD1. The V and J ends lost 2 bases and 4 bases, in that order; junction bases with no gene match: 6. This CDR3 has 17 residues. Germline V gives CDR1 SGHTS, CDR2 YDEGEE.